Below are 11 T cell receptor beta chains sequenced from a single sample in a study of blood T cell repertoires in COVID-19. TCRdb's table, derived via immunoSEQ multiplex PCR, lists solely in-frame clones and lacks some. The sample lists roughly 180,000 clones, roughly nine tenths occurring once. Sequenced input: PBMCs or T cells enriched from blood (not recorded which). All receptors come from a woman between 25 and 40 years old who had recovered from COVID-19.

This clone was found a few times. The rearrangement uses TRBV11-1 and TRBJ1-6; no clear D gene. The CDR3 runs 14 residues. The V end was cut by 4 bases, the J end by 5 bases, with 9 bases between. In germline, CDR1 is SGHAT, CDR2 FQDESV (reference sequence). The chain's CDR3 is CASSSNGNNSPLHF. Written as DNA, the CDR3 is TGTGCCAGCAGCTCGAACGGGAATAATTCACCCCTCCACTTT.

This chain joins TRBV7-3 and TRBJ2-5; D perhaps matches TRBD1 (5 bases). CDR1 is SGHTA, CDR2 FQGTGA, per germline. V gave up 0 bases and J gave up 4 bases, with 12 bases separating them. The CDR3 runs to 15 residues. The DNA of the CDR3 is TGTGCCAGCAGCTTAACAGGGGTCCGAGGAGAGACCCAGTACTTC. It yields the protein CASSLTGVRGETQYF.

The chain recombines TRBV4-2 with TRBJ1-1; the match to TRBD1 covers 10 bases. This CDR3 comprises 16 residues. Germline V gene data show CDR1 as LGHNA and CDR2 as YNFKEQ. V gave up 4 bases and J gave up 1 base; unmatched junction bases: 6. As DNA, the CDR3 is TGTGCCAGCAGCCGAGTTAGGACAGGGGGGAACACTGAAGCTTTCTTT. Translated, it gives CASSRVRTGGNTEAFF.

This sequence joins TRBV28 and TRBJ1-4, with D hard to call. The CDR3 contains 16 residues. Germline V CDR1 and CDR2: MDHEN, SYDVKM. Trimming took 5 bases from V and 5 from J, leaving 18 bases between them. The CDR3 region is CASSHEGFTQNEKLFF. The DNA of the CDR3 is TGTGCCAGCAGTCATGAGGGATTTACTCAGAATGAAAAACTGTTTTTT.

The chain carries TRBV7-9 and TRBJ1-1; perhaps TRBD1 as D (5 bases). V was cut by 5 bases and J by 0 bases, with 10 bases left in between. Germline V CDR1 and CDR2: SEHNR, FQNEAQ (reference sequence). The CDR3 extends over 14 amino acids. Here the CDR3 reads CASSVDSMNTEAFF. Written as DNA, the CDR3 is TGTGCCAGCAGCGTAGACAGCATGAACACTGAAGCTTTCTTT.

The chain links TRBV29-1 to TRBJ2-1, with TRBD2 matching 13 bases. Germline CDR1 reads SQVTM; CDR2 reads ANQGSEA. The ends lost 7 bases at V and 7 bases at J; junction bases unmatched: 4. The CDR3 extends over 13 amino acids. As DNA, the CDR3 is TGCAGCGCGGGACTAGCGGGGAGGAATGAGCAGTTCTTC. Translating gives CSAGLAGRNEQFF.

The chain has TRBV7-2 and TRBJ2-1; 7 bases are shared with TRBD2. V lost 2 bases to trimming and J lost 0 bases; unmatched junction nucleotides: 4. CDR1 is SGHTA, CDR2 FQGNSA, per germline. The CDR3 extends over 16 amino acids. This CDR3 is CASSLRAGASYNEQFF. CDR3 nucleotide sequence: TGTGCCAGCAGCTTACGGGCGGGAGCCTCCTACAATGAGCAGTTCTTC.

This chain joins TRBV9 and TRBJ2-7; D not certain. Trimming pared 0 bases from V and 0 bases from J, leaving 10 bases between. The CDR3 is 15 amino acids. Germline CDR1 is SGDLS and CDR2 is YYNGEE. The CDR3 coding sequence is TGTGCCAGCAGCGTAGGCGCAGCTAGCTCCTACGAGCAGTACTTC. Protein sequence: CASSVGAASSYEQYF.

V and J are TRBV7-9 and TRBJ1-1; D possibly corresponds to TRBD1 (5 bases). The V gene's germline CDR1 is SEHNR and CDR2 FQNEAQ (reference sequence). Trimming removed 5 bases at V and 2 bases at J, with 12 bases between. The CDR3 runs 14 residues. CDR3 region: CASSAGQENTEAFF. The DNA of the CDR3 is TGTGCCAGCAGCGCCGGACAAGAAAACACTGAAGCTTTCTTT.

The gene calls are TRBV4-3 and TRBJ2-3; 9 bases are shared with TRBD1. V trimming: 3 bases; J trimming: 4 bases; junction bases outside the gene matches: 11. This CDR3 has 17 amino acids. The germline CDR1 and CDR2 sequences are LGHNA and YSLEER. The CDR3 nucleotides read TGCGCCAGCAGCCAGGGACACAGGGGGCTTTTGGCAGATACGCAGTATTTT. Residues: CASSQGHRGLLADTQYF.

CDR3 amino acids: CASVRGFNQPQHF. In DNA form, the CDR3 reads TGTGCCAGCGTAAGGGGGTTCAATCAGCCCCAGCATTTT. V gene TRBV2 combines with J gene TRBJ1-5; a possible D gene is TRBD1 (6 bases). Germline assignment: CDR1 SNHLY and CDR2 FYNNEI. This CDR3 has 13 amino acids. V was pared by 8 bases and J by 3 bases, with 11 bases between. The full variable domain, its missing parts supplied by reference TRBV2 and TRBJ1-5, is EPEVTQTPSHQVTQMGQEVILRCVPISNHLYFYWYRQILGQKVEFLVSFYNNEISEKSEIFDDQFSVERPDGSNFTLKIRSTKLEDSAMYFCASVRGFNQPQHFGDGTRLSIL.